This TCR beta chain originates from a study of blood T cell repertoires in COVID-19. About the research overall: The study drew acute and convalescent COVID-19 samples from the United States, Italy and Spain. From T cells, B-cell-depleted T cells, or PBMCs came the material, which was cDNA or gDNA.

CDR1 is SGHTA and CDR2 is FQGNSA in the germline V gene. With 5 bases clipped from V and 2 bases from J, the junction kept 8 bases outside the gene matches. The CDR3 has 16 residues. In the study's own analysis: The authors estimated nucleated cell counts from reference gene primer amplification. The protocol was immunoSEQ multiplex PCR, while the TCRdb copy is restricted to in-frame clones and leaves out a portion. V and J calls and clone size are given by that table; D and trimming were obtained from the DNA. The repertoire holds approximately 82,000 clones, 65% to 85% seen once, with about a sixth in the top ten.

Sequenced material: peripheral blood. The rearrangement links TRBV7-2 to TRBJ2-3; 9 nucleotides align to TRBD2. The source of this sequence is a woman in her sixties or seventies with acute or convalescent COVID-19. CDR3 sequence (DNA): TGTGCCAGCAGCCGCTTAGCGGGGGCGAACACAGATACGCAGTATTTT. Its protein is CASSRLAGANTDTQYF. The full variable domain, in which reference TRBV7-2 and TRBJ2-3 provide the parts outside the CDR3, is GAGVSQSPSNKVTEKGKDVELRCDPISGHTALYWYRQSLGQGLEFLIYFQGNSAPDKSGLPSDRFSAERTGGSVSTLTIQRTQQEDSAVYLCASSRLAGANTDTQYFGPGTRLTVL.